A selection of T cell receptor beta chains follows, all from one sample in a study of Ad26.COV2.S vaccination and SARS-CoV-2 variants. Here immunoSEQ multiplex PCR was the method, and the copy in TCRdb shows in-frame clones only, minus some. The sample contains some 290,000 clones, about 82% of which appear only once. The specimen comprised peripheral blood, sampled in a trial of Ad26.COV2.S vaccine versus placebo. These receptors originate from a person aged 18-65 years who received the Ad26.COV2.S COVID-19 vaccine or a placebo. Each CDR3 is given with its conserved first and last residue. The D gene is left open where the match is weak. Size is stated for part of the rows, as once, few or many counts, or as a class when the clone is expanded.

D gene	V gene	clone size	J gene	CDR3 protein	CDR3 DNA
.	TRBV5-1	.	TRBJ2-1	CASSSPTRDLSSNEQFF	TGCGCCAGCAGCTCCCCAACCCGGGACTTATCTAGTAATGAGCAGTTCTTC
.	TRBV25-1	once	TRBJ1-3	CASSDWTVSGNTIYF	TGTGCCAGCAGTGACTGGACAGTTTCTGGAAACACCATATATTTT
.	TRBV2	.	TRBJ2-3	CASSEAGGQYF	TGTGCCAGCAGTGAAGCGGGGGGGCAGTATTTT
.	TRBV11-2	.	TRBJ2-2	CASSLLQGPTGELFF	TGTGCCAGCAGCTTATTACAGGGCCCCACCGGGGAGCTGTTTTTT
.	TRBV7-3	.	TRBJ2-7	CASSLTGGTYEQYF	TGTGCCAGCAGCTTAACGGGGGGAACCTACGAGCAGTACTTC
.	TRBV5-8	.	TRBJ2-1	CASSLEGFYSSYNEQFF	TGTGCCAGCAGCTTGGAAGGGTTTTACAGCTCCTACAATGAGCAGTTCTTC
.	TRBV2	.	TRBJ2-7	CASSWGTVYEQYF	TGTGCCAGCAGTTGGGGGACGGTCTACGAGCAGTACTTC
.	TRBV30	.	TRBJ1-4	CAWVEQEKLFF	TGTGCCTGGGTGGAGCAAGAAAAACTGTTTTTT
TRBD1	TRBV3-1/TRBV3-2	.	TRBJ2-7	CASSLKNRDSEQYF	TGTGCCAGCAGCCTAAAAAACAGGGACAGCGAGCAGTACTTC
.	TRBV6-5	.	TRBJ2-1	CASKLSYNEQFF	TGTGCCAGCAAGCTGTCCTACAATGAGCAGTTCTTC
.	TRBV6-2/TRBV6-3	.	TRBJ1-6	CASSYGRLALNSPLHF	TGTGCCAGCAGTTACGGCAGACTGGCTTTGAATTCACCCCTCCACTTT
.	TRBV30	many	TRBJ2-3	CAWSDPPLGTFTDTQYF	TGTGCCTGGAGTGACCCTCCCTTAGGGACATTCACAGATACGCAGTATTTT
TRBD1	TRBV5-1	.	TRBJ1-1	CASSDTRGQAFF	TGCGCCAGCAGCGATACCAGGGGGCAAGCTTTCTTT
.	TRBV7-2	.	TRBJ2-1	CASSLRLGHNEQFF	TGTGCCAGCAGCTTACGACTGGGACACAATGAGCAGTTCTTC